A single sample is the source of the 25 T cell receptor beta chains below, sequenced in a study of blood T cell repertoires in COVID-19 (dated by TCRdb to about 2020). Library generation was performed with the immunoSEQ multiplex PCR assay. The immuneACCESS repertoire file appears here via TCRdb, limited to in-frame rearrangements. These files lack a portion of the clones; in checked studies, under half of the deficit traces to unresolved V genes, and the cause of the others is not known. The sample table shows under 250,000 clones, and about nine tenths are seen once. The ten top clones hold 9.5% to 13% of the sample. Sequencing was done on a sample of peripheral blood. The receptor source for this set is a man over 45 with COVID-19, enrolled during active disease.

V usage is TRBV29-1 and J usage is TRBJ2-1, with 7 bases matching TRBD2. Germline V gene sequence: CDR1 SQVTM, CDR2 ANQGSEA. The CDR3 totals 11 residues. After removal of 4 bases from V and 9 bases from J, the junction contained 3 bases not matched to a gene. The CDR3 DNA reads as TGCAGCGTTGGCGGGGGATCTGAGCAGTTCTTC. It yields the protein CSVGGGSEQFF.

The V and J genes are TRBV7-9 and TRBJ1-2, with D maybe TRBD1 (5 bases). V was clipped by 5 bases and J by 7 bases, with 17 bases between them. The CDR3 contains 14 residues. The germline V gene encodes CDR1 SEHNR and CDR2 FQNEAQ (reference sequence). For the CDR3, the DNA is TGTGCCAGCAGCCAAACGGGGGGGTTTGGTGGCTACACCTTC. As protein: CASSQTGGFGGYTF. The whole variable domain, remainder taken from reference TRBV7-9 and TRBJ1-2, is DTGVSQNPRHKITKRGQNVTFRCDPISEHNRLYWYRQTLGQGPEFLTYFQNEAQLEKSRLLSDRFSAERPKGSFSTLEIQRTEQGDSAMYLCASSQTGGFGGYTFGSGTRLTVV.

The chain combines TRBV19 with TRBJ1-2; TRBD1 agrees at 7 bases. Germline V gene data show CDR1 as LNHDA and CDR2 as SQIVND (reference sequence). V lost 7 bases and J lost 4; bases outside the gene matches: 9. The CDR3 is 14 amino acids. The CDR3 here is CASTTTGTAYGYTF. CDR3 sequence (DNA): TGTGCCAGTACCACGACAGGGACCGCCTATGGCTACACCTTC.

The V and J genes are TRBV28 and TRBJ1-5; D may be TRBD1 (6 bases). Germline V gene lookup returns CDR1 MDHEN and CDR2 SYDVKM. Trimming took off 2 bases at V and 0 bases at J, with 8 bases between the two ends. The CDR3 is 15 residues long. The CDR3 reads CASSLRTVSNQPQHF. The CDR3 DNA reads TGTGCCAGCAGTTTACGGACAGTTAGCAATCAGCCCCAGCATTTT.

The chain recombines TRBV9 with TRBJ2-5; D gene unclear. This CDR3 has 14 residues. V was clipped by 4 bases and J by 3 bases, with 13 bases between them. CDR1 and CDR2 (germline): SGDLS, YYNGEE. CDR3 in DNA: TGTGCCAGCAGCCCTCTTGGCCCGAAAGAGACCCAGTACTTC. Amino acid sequence: CASSPLGPKETQYF.

The rearrangement uses TRBV19 and TRBJ1-1; possible D gene TRBD1, 5 bases. CDR1 LNHDA and CDR2 SQIVND come from the germline V gene (reference sequence). V lost 1 base to trimming and J lost 0 bases, with 9 bases between them. This CDR3 contains 15 residues. The CDR3 region is CASSIGLTVNTEAFF. The CDR3 nucleotides read TGTGCCAGTAGTATAGGCCTGACAGTGAACACTGAAGCTTTCTTT.

V usage is TRBV7-6 and J usage is TRBJ2-1; 8 bases match TRBD2. Per the germline V gene, CDR1 is SGHVS and CDR2 is FNYEAQ. The CDR3 totals 17 residues. J was trimmed by 6 bases and V by 6 bases; bases with no gene match: 16. The CDR3 coding sequence is TGTGCCAGCAGTCCCTTTGTGGGGACTAGGAGGCCCAATGAGCAGTTCTTC. It specifies CASSPFVGTRRPNEQFF. The complete variable domain, with remaining parts taken from reference TRBV7-6 and TRBJ2-1, reads GAGVSQSPRYKVTKRGQDVALRCDPISGHVSLYWYRQALGQGPEFLTYFNYEAQQDKSGLPNDRFSAERPEGSISTLTIQRTEQRDSAMYRCASSPFVGTRRPNEQFFGPGTRLTVL.

This sequence joins TRBV7-9 and TRBJ1-1; TRBD1 is a possible D gene (6 bases). Trimming pared 5 bases from V and 0 bases from J, leaving 19 bases between. Looked up from germline, CDR1 is SEHNR and CDR2 is FQNEAQ (reference sequence). The CDR3 has 17 amino acids. CDR3 sequence (DNA): TGTGCCAGCAGCCCCAGGGGTACCCTCTCGATGAACACTGAAGCTTTCTTT. Its translation is CASSPRGTLSMNTEAFF. The full variable domain, rest sourced from reference TRBV7-9 and TRBJ1-1, is DTGVSQNPRHKITKRGQNVTFRCDPISEHNRLYWYRQTLGQGPEFLTYFQNEAQLEKSRLLSDRFSAERPKGSFSTLEIQRTEQGDSAMYLCASSPRGTLSMNTEAFFGQGTRLTVV.

This rearrangement joins TRBV10-2 to TRBJ2-7, with 9 bases matching TRBD1. Trimming removed 5 bases from V and 6 bases from J; junction bases left unmatched: 11. This CDR3 comprises 15 residues. Germline V CDR1 and CDR2: WSHSY, SAAADI. The DNA for the CDR3 is TGCGCCAGCAGTCTGTCCGGGACAGGGCTCATCGAGCAGTACTTC. Encoded protein: CASSLSGTGLIEQYF.

The chain combines TRBV9 with TRBJ1-1, with D tentatively TRBD1 (6 bases). The V gene's germline CDR1 is SGDLS and CDR2 YYNGEE. The ends were cut back, 3 bases at V and 1 base at J, with 19 bases in the middle. The CDR3 extends over 17 amino acids. CDR3 sequence: CASSAAGGAPTNTEAFF. Written as DNA, the CDR3 is TGTGCCAGCAGCGCCGCGGGGGGGGCGCCGACGAACACTGAAGCTTTCTTT.

This sequence joins TRBV30 and TRBJ1-1; no clear D. Trimming took 0 bases from V and 12 from J, leaving 14 bases between them. The CDR3 sequence is 12 residues long. Germline V gene sequence: CDR1 GTSNPN, CDR2 SVGIG (reference sequence). This CDR3 is CAWSVRNLATFF. The CDR3 bases are TGTGCCTGGAGTGTAAGAAACCTTGCGACTTTCTTT.

The chain combines TRBV5-6 with TRBJ1-4; 9 bases line up with TRBD1. The CDR3 has 14 amino acids. Germline loops: CDR1 SGHDT, CDR2 YYEEEE. V was pared by 2 bases and J by 8 bases, with 4 bases of the junction left unmatched. This chain's CDR3 is CASSLGTGREKLFF. CDR3 coding DNA: TGTGCCAGCAGCTTAGGGACAGGGAGGGAAAAACTGTTTTTT.

This clone was observed a few times. The chain links TRBV18 to TRBJ1-2; 7 bases fit TRBD1. CDR1 and CDR2 (germline): KGHSH, LQKENI. This CDR3 has 15 residues. V lost 2 bases, J lost 3 bases, and 6 bases stayed unmatched. The CDR3 spells CASSPTLQGDYGYTF. Written as DNA, the CDR3 is TGTGCCAGCTCACCAACGCTCCAGGGGGACTATGGCTACACCTTC.

Here the CDR3 reads CASSSSQGVGTDTQYF. As DNA, the CDR3 is TGTGCCAGCAGCAGCTCACAGGGGGTCGGCACAGATACGCAGTATTTT. The rearrangement joins TRBV7-3 to TRBJ2-3, with 8 nucleotides matching TRBD1. CDR1 is SGHTA and CDR2 is FQGTGA in the germline V gene. V lost 5 bases to trimming and J lost 1 base; unmatched junction nucleotides: 8. There are 16 residues in the CDR3.

This chain joins TRBV19 and TRBJ2-1; D not certain. CDR1 is LNHDA, CDR2 SQIVND, per germline (reference sequence). The CDR3 covers 16 residues. DNA of the CDR3: TGTGCGAGCGAGGAAGTCGGAAAACGGAATTACAATGAGCAGTTCTTC. Its protein is CASEEVGKRNYNEQFF.

This chain links TRBV18 with TRBJ2-5, with 10 bases fitting TRBD2. CDR1 is KGHSH and CDR2 is LQKENI in the germline V gene. The J segment lost 5 bases and the V segment lost 6 bases, leaving 24 bases of the junction unmatched. This CDR3 is 20 amino acids long. The CDR3: CASSLRTSGSYLRGIETQYF. Here the CDR3 DNA reads TGTGCCAGCTCGCTCCGGACTAGCGGCTCATACCTCCGAGGGATCGAGACCCAGTACTTC. Looking up the rest from reference TRBV18 and TRBJ2-5 gives the full variable domain: NAGVMQNPRHLVRRRGQEARLRCSPMKGHSHVYWYRQLPEEGLKFMVYLQKENIIDESGMPKERFSAEFPKEGPSILRIQQVVRGDSAAYFCASSLRTSGSYLRGIETQYFGPGTRLLVL.

This chain connects TRBV20-1 to TRBJ2-7; 10 positions agree with TRBD2. This CDR3 region has 14 residues. J was trimmed by 2 bases and V by 3 bases; bases with no gene match: 4. The germline V gene encodes CDR1 DFQATT and CDR2 SNEGSKA (reference sequence). CDR3 coding DNA: TGCAGTGCTAGTCGGCTAGCGGGGGCCTACGAGCAGTACTTC. It yields the protein CSASRLAGAYEQYF.

The V call is TRBV4-2, the J call TRBJ1-1, with 7 bases aligning to TRBD1. Trimming removed 2 bases from V and 5 bases from J; junction bases left unmatched: 8. Germline V lookup: CDR1 LGHNA, CDR2 YNFKEQ. CDR3 length: 15 residues. In nucleotides, the CDR3 is TGTGCCAGCAGCCAACAACAGGGGAGAGAGACTGAAGCTTTCTTT. It encodes CASSQQQGRETEAFF.

The gene calls are TRBV4-3 and TRBJ2-6; D is perhaps TRBD1 (6 bases). This CDR3 region has 16 residues. The germline V and J ends were trimmed by 3 bases and 0 bases, with 9 bases remaining between them. The germline V gene has CDR1 LGHNA and CDR2 YSLEER. The CDR3 nucleotides read TGCGCCAGCAGCCAGGGGGCTGGCTCTGGGGCCAACGTCCTGACTTTC. Its protein is CASSQGAGSGANVLTF.

The CDR3 nucleotides are TGCGCCAGCAGCCAATCCGGGACTAGCGGGGTGTACAATGAGCAGTTCTTC. Amino acid sequence: CASSQSGTSGVYNEQFF. The chain carries TRBV4-3 and TRBJ2-1; 13 bases agree with TRBD2. This CDR3 comprises 17 residues. V gave up 2 bases and J gave up 4 bases; unmatched junction bases: 5. Germline assignment: CDR1 LGHNA and CDR2 YSLEER.

There are a few counts of this clone. The chain recombines TRBV5-1 with TRBJ1-2; a possible D gene is TRBD1 (6 bases). V was clipped by 5 bases and J by 4 bases, with 12 bases between them. This CDR3 has 13 residues. Germline CDR1 SGHRS, CDR2 YFSETQ. CDR3 loop: CASRLGAGYGYTF. For the CDR3, the DNA is TGCGCCAGCAGACTGGGGGCCGGCTATGGCTACACCTTC. The variable domain in full, completed from reference TRBV5-1 and TRBJ1-2, reads KAGVTQTPRYLIKTRGQQVTLSCSPISGHRSVSWYQQTPGQGLQFLFEYFSETQRNKGNFPGRFSGRQFSNSRSEMNVSTLELGDSALYLCASRLGAGYGYTFGSGTRLTVV.

Only one count was recorded for this clone. The V and J genes are TRBV6-5 and TRBJ1-2, with D perhaps matching TRBD1 (6 bases). The germline V gene encodes CDR1 MNHEY and CDR2 SVGAGI. The CDR3 totals 14 residues. V lost 6 bases, J lost 2 bases, and 13 bases lay in between. CDR3 sequence reads: CASSQGQTNYGYTF. The DNA of the CDR3 is TGTGCCAGCAGCCAAGGACAGACAAACTATGGCTACACCTTC.

The chain couples TRBV6-5 to TRBJ2-1; D may be TRBD2 (6 bases). Trimming stripped 5 bases from V and 6 bases from J, with 14 bases between. The CDR3 length is 14 residues. Germline values: CDR1 MNHEY, CDR2 SVGAGI. Here the CDR3 reads CASSPWGSGNEQFF. In DNA, the CDR3 is TGTGCCAGCAGTCCTTGGGGTAGCGGCAATGAGCAGTTCTTC.

The chain carries TRBV4-1 and TRBJ2-1; TRBD2 matches 8 bases. V was clipped by 2 bases and J by 3 bases; unmatched bases: 9. Germline loops: CDR1 MGHRA, CDR2 YSYEKL. The CDR3 has 17 residues. The CDR3: CASSQHGTSPFYNEQFF. CDR3 nucleotides: TGCGCCAGCAGCCAACACGGGACTAGTCCCTTCTACAATGAGCAGTTCTTC.

The chain recombines TRBV7-2 with TRBJ1-1, with no clear D. Trimming shortened V by 1 base and J by 0 bases, and 9 bases separated the two germline ends. Germline V gives CDR1 SGHTA, CDR2 FQGNSA. This CDR3 is 15 amino acids long. CDR3 sequence: CASSLVMALNTEAFF. Here the CDR3 DNA reads TGTGCCAGCAGCTTAGTCATGGCCCTGAACACTGAAGCTTTCTTT.